The rows below give T cell receptor beta chains drawn from one sample of a study of T cell responses to AZD1222 COVID-19 vaccine. Data came from immunoSEQ multiplex PCR; TCRdb stores just in-frame clones and leaves some out. Here the sample spans about 110,000 clones, around 84% being singletons. Source: peripheral blood, taken on day 0 of AZD1222 vaccination. The receptors derive from an adult in good health. The CDR3 runs from the conserved cysteine through the conserved F or W. Each record gives: clone size, J gene, V gene, D gene, CDR3 protein, CDR3 DNA. D genes are given only for firm matches. The size entry is marked missing in some rows and otherwise reads once, few, many or a size class.

size: -
J: TRBJ2-2
V: TRBV4-3
D: TRBD2
CDR3: CASSQPSGGAGELFF
DNA: TGCGCCAGCAGCCAACCAAGCGGGGGGGCCGGGGAGCTGTTTTTT

size: -
J: TRBJ2-2
V: TRBV18
D: -
CDR3: CASSPPTRGELFF
DNA: TGTGCCAGCTCACCACCGACCCGCGGGGAGCTGTTTTTT

size: -
J: TRBJ2-7
V: TRBV2
D: -
CDR3: CASSIRISSYEQYF
DNA: TGTGCCAGCAGTATCAGAATTTCCTCCTACGAGCAGTACTTC

size: -
J: TRBJ1-1
V: TRBV7-2
D: -
CDR3: CASTLDATALEAFF
DNA: TGTGCCAGCACCCTTGACGCGACGGCCCTGGAAGCTTTCTTT

size: -
J: TRBJ2-1
V: TRBV14
D: -
CDR3: CASSQGSTDSFSHEQFF
DNA: TGTGCCAGCAGCCAAGGTTCTACGGACAGCTTCTCCCATGAGCAGTTCTTC

size: -
J: TRBJ1-6
V: TRBV21-1
D: -
CDR3: CASLGRNSYNSPLHF
DNA: TGTGCCAGCCTTGGGCGAAACTCCTATAATTCACCCCTCCACTTT

size: -
J: TRBJ1-2
V: TRBV5-1
D: -
CDR3: CASSLEDGYTF
DNA: TGCGCCAGCAGCTTGGAGGATGGCTACACCTTC

size: -
J: TRBJ1-1
V: TRBV5-1
D: -
CDR3: CASSLGAANTEAFF
DNA: TGCGCCAGCAGCTTGGGTGCAGCGAACACTGAAGCTTTCTTT

size: -
J: TRBJ2-1
V: TRBV11-3
D: -
CDR3: CASSLDRGGDVLF
DNA: TGTGCCAGCAGCTTAGATCGGGGCGGGGATGTTCTCTTC

size: -
J: TRBJ1-1
V: TRBV3-1/TRBV3-2
D: -
CDR3: CASSWQGAGDTEAFF
DNA: TGTGCCAGCAGCTGGCAAGGGGCGGGGGACACTGAAGCTTTCTTT

size: -
J: TRBJ1-3
V: TRBV5-1
D: -
CDR3: CASSSDGGSGNTIYF
DNA: TGCGCCAGCAGCTCCGACGGGGGGTCTGGAAACACCATATATTTT

size: -
J: TRBJ2-5
V: TRBV11-2
D: -
CDR3: CASSLGSVREETQYF
DNA: TGTGCCAGCAGCTTAGGTTCGGTCAGGGAAGAGACCCAGTACTTC

size: -
J: TRBJ1-2
V: TRBV29-1
D: -
CDR3: CSVEQHNYGYTF
DNA: TGCAGCGTTGAACAGCATAACTATGGCTACACCTTC

size: -
J: TRBJ1-5
V: TRBV6-5
D: -
CDR3: CASSYSMEGQPQHF
DNA: TGTGCCAGCAGTTACTCGATGGAGGGTCAGCCCCAGCATTTT

size: once
J: TRBJ1-5
V: TRBV28
D: -
CDR3: CASSSGNTQPQHF
DNA: TGTGCCAGCAGTTCAGGGAATACGCAGCCCCAGCATTTT

size: -
J: TRBJ1-3
V: TRBV3-1/TRBV3-2
D: -
CDR3: CASSQVDHTIYF
DNA: TGTGCCAGCAGCCAGGTGGACCACACCATATATTTT

size: -
J: TRBJ1-2
V: TRBV19
D: -
CDR3: CASRAGVNYGYTF
DNA: TGTGCCAGTAGGGCAGGGGTTAACTATGGCTACACCTTC

size: few
J: TRBJ1-1
V: TRBV10-3
D: TRBD1
CDR3: CATGQGPNTEAFF
DNA: TGTGCCACGGGACAGGGCCCGAACACTGAAGCTTTCTTT

size: -
J: TRBJ2-7
V: TRBV5-8
D: -
CDR3: CASSLQGAPSREQYF
DNA: TGTGCCAGCAGCCTCCAGGGAGCCCCGTCCCGCGAGCAGTACTTC

size: once
J: TRBJ1-3
V: TRBV3-1/TRBV3-2
D: -
CDR3: CASSERDRSHSGNTIYF
DNA: TGTGCCAGCAGCGAACGGGACCGCTCACACTCTGGAAACACCATATATTTT

size: -
J: TRBJ1-5
V: TRBV5-4
D: TRBD1
CDR3: CASSFRGNQPQHF
DNA: TGTGCCAGCAGCTTCAGGGGGAATCAGCCCCAGCATTTT

size: -
J: TRBJ1-4
V: TRBV10-1
D: -
CDR3: CASPDPEGGDNEKLFF
DNA: TGCGCCAGCCCAGACCCCGAGGGGGGGGATAATGAAAAACTGTTTTTT

size: -
J: TRBJ1-5
V: TRBV5-1
D: -
CDR3: CASSFEGGNQPQHF
DNA: TGCGCCAGCAGCTTTGAGGGTGGCAATCAGCCCCAGCATTTT

size: -
J: TRBJ1-6
V: TRBV6-5
D: TRBD1
CDR3: CASSPRTGVSPLHF
DNA: TGTGCCAGCAGTCCCCGGACAGGGGTCTCACCCCTCCACTTT

size: -
J: TRBJ1-5
V: TRBV3-1/TRBV3-2
D: -
CDR3: CASSQGVVSAQHF
DNA: TGTGCCAGCAGCCAAGGGGTAGTATCAGCCCAGCATTTT

size: once
J: TRBJ1-5
V: TRBV6-5
D: -
CDR3: CASSYSVDGPQHF
DNA: TGTGCCAGCAGTTATTCAGTGGATGGGCCCCAGCATTTT

size: -
J: TRBJ2-5
V: TRBV12-5
D: -
CDR3: CASGLQSGPPALETQYF
DNA: TGTGCTAGTGGTTTACAATCCGGGCCCCCGGCCCTTGAGACCCAGTACTTC

size: -
J: TRBJ2-3
V: TRBV14
D: -
CDR3: CASSQLGLLYTQYF
DNA: TGTGCCAGCAGCCAATTAGGACTACTCTATACGCAGTATTTT

size: -
J: TRBJ1-4
V: TRBV5-4
D: -
CDR3: CASSLGATNEKLFF
DNA: TGTGCCAGCAGCTTAGGGGCAACTAATGAAAAACTGTTTTTT

size: -
J: TRBJ1-3
V: TRBV9
D: -
CDR3: CASSGYAAGTSSGNTIYF
DNA: TGTGCCAGCAGCGGATACGCCGCGGGAACGAGCTCTGGAAACACCATATATTTT

size: -
J: TRBJ2-1
V: TRBV28
D: -
CDR3: CASSLSQGGEQFF
DNA: TGTGCCAGCAGTTTAAGTCAGGGGGGAGAGCAGTTCTTC

size: -
J: TRBJ2-2
V: TRBV2
D: -
CDR3: CASRPGLNTGELFF
DNA: TGTGCCAGCAGACCGGGACTCAACACCGGGGAGCTGTTTTTT

size: -
J: TRBJ1-6
V: TRBV6-5
D: -
CDR3: CASSRTEDNSPLHF
DNA: TGTGCCAGCAGCCGGACAGAAGATAATTCACCCCTCCACTTT

size: -
J: TRBJ2-5
V: TRBV30
D: -
CDR3: CAWSRGGAGRETQYF
DNA: TGTGCCTGGAGTAGAGGTGGGGCAGGGCGAGAGACCCAGTACTTC

size: -
J: TRBJ1-1
V: TRBV11-2
D: -
CDR3: CASSPQGPEAFF
DNA: TGTGCCAGCAGCCCCCAGGGTCCTGAAGCTTTCTTT

size: -
J: TRBJ1-4
V: TRBV2
D: -
CDR3: CASRSRATNEKLFF
DNA: TGTGCCAGCAGGAGCAGGGCTACTAATGAAAAACTGTTTTTT

size: -
J: TRBJ2-1
V: TRBV2
D: -
CDR3: CASRVPGLKEQFF
DNA: TGTGCCAGCAGGGTTCCGGGGCTAAAAGAGCAGTTCTTC

size: few
J: TRBJ1-4
V: TRBV3-1/TRBV3-2
D: TRBD1
CDR3: CASSQDAWGTGGGEKLFF
DNA: TGTGCCAGCAGCCAAGATGCGTGGGGGACAGGGGGTGGTGAAAAACTGTTTTTT

size: few
J: TRBJ2-2
V: TRBV19
D: -
CDR3: CASLLQLNTGELFF
DNA: TGTGCCAGCCTCCTACAGCTGAACACCGGGGAGCTGTTTTTT

size: -
J: TRBJ2-7
V: TRBV28
D: -
CDR3: CASSLAGRIYEQYF
DNA: TGTGCCAGCAGTTTAGCGGGCAGAATCTACGAGCAGTACTTC

size: -
J: TRBJ2-1
V: TRBV5-6
D: -
CDR3: CASSFPTRRATFGEQFF
DNA: TGTGCCAGCAGCTTCCCGACGAGGCGTGCCACCTTTGGGGAGCAGTTCTTC

size: -
J: TRBJ2-7
V: TRBV6-5
D: -
CDR3: CASSYSSQEPYEQYF
DNA: TGTGCCAGCAGTTACTCGAGTCAGGAGCCGTACGAGCAGTACTTC

size: -
J: TRBJ2-3
V: TRBV6-2/TRBV6-3
D: -
CDR3: CASSRVRDSPVADTQYF
DNA: TGTGCCAGCAGTCGCGTCCGGGACTCCCCCGTAGCGGATACGCAGTATTTT

size: -
J: TRBJ2-3
V: TRBV6-5
D: TRBD2
CDR3: CASSTLAGAGDTQYF
DNA: TGTGCCAGCAGTACCCTAGCGGGGGCGGGCGATACGCAGTATTTT

size: -
J: TRBJ1-6
V: TRBV30
D: -
CDR3: CAWGLGNSPLHF
DNA: TGTGCCTGGGGCCTAGGCAATTCACCCCTCCACTTT

size: -
J: TRBJ1-5
V: TRBV5-6
D: TRBD1
CDR3: CASSLGRRGTGFRNQPQHF
DNA: TGTGCCAGCAGCTTGGGAAGGAGAGGGACAGGGTTTCGCAATCAGCCCCAGCATTTT

size: once
J: TRBJ1-1
V: TRBV6-4
D: TRBD1
CDR3: CASSAAGTGGTEAFF
DNA: TGTGCCAGCAGTGCCGCCGGGACAGGAGGGACTGAAGCTTTCTTT

size: once
J: TRBJ1-1
V: TRBV5-1
D: -
CDR3: CASRSQGGDTEAFF
DNA: TGCGCCAGCAGATCTCAGGGAGGAGACACTGAAGCTTTCTTT

size: -
J: TRBJ2-7
V: TRBV14
D: -
CDR3: CASSPGNPGYYEQYF
DNA: TGTGCCAGCAGCCCTGGAAATCCCGGGTACTACGAGCAGTACTTC

size: -
J: TRBJ2-7
V: TRBV5-1
D: TRBD1
CDR3: CASTALQGAYEQYF
DNA: TGCGCCAGCACCGCCCTACAGGGGGCCTACGAGCAGTACTTC

size: -
J: TRBJ1-1
V: TRBV4-1
D: -
CDR3: CASSGVQNTEAFF
DNA: TGCGCCAGCAGCGGGGTTCAGAACACTGAAGCTTTCTTT

size: -
J: TRBJ2-1
V: TRBV7-8
D: -
CDR3: CASIPGTQPIYNEQFF
DNA: TGTGCCAGCATCCCGGGAACCCAGCCCATCTACAATGAGCAGTTCTTC

size: -
J: TRBJ2-5
V: TRBV3-1/TRBV3-2
D: TRBD2
CDR3: CASSQDLGVRGGAWETQYF
DNA: TGTGCCAGCAGCCAAGATTTAGGCGTCCGCGGGGGGGCTTGGGAGACCCAGTACTTC

size: -
J: TRBJ1-5
V: TRBV7-6
D: -
CDR3: CASSLGTGSNQPQHF
DNA: TGTGCCAGCAGCTTAGGCACGGGGAGCAATCAGCCCCAGCATTTT